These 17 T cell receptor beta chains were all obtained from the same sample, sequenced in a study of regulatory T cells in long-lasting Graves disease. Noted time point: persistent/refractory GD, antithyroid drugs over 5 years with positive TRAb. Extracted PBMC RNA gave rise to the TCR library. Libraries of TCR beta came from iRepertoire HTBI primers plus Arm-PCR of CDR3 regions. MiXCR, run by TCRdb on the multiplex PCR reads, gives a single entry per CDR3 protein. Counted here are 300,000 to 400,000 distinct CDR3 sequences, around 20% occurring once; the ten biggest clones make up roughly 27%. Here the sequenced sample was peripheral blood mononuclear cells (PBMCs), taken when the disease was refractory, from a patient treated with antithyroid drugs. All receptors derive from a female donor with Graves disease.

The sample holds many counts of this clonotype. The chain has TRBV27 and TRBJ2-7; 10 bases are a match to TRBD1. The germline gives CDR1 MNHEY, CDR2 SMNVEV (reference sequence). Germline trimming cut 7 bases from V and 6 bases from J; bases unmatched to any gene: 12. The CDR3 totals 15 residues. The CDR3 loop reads CASNTPDRGITEQYF. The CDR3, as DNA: TGTGCCAGCAATACGCCGGACAGGGGGATCACCGAGCAGTACTTC.

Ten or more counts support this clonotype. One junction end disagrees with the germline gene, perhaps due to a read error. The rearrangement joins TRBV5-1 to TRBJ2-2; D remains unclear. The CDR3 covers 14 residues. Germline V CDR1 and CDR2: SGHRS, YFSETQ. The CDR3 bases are TGTGCCAGCAGCTTTACACGGGACACCGGGGAGCTGTTTTTT. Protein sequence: CASSFTRDTGELFF.

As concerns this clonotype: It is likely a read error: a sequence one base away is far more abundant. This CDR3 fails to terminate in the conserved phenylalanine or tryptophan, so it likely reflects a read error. The CDR3: CASSRQQVMNTEAFL. CDR3 coding DNA: TGTGCCAGCAGCCGCCAACAGGTGATGAACACTGAAGCTTTCCTT. The chain has TRBV7-3 and TRBJ1-1; tentative D call: TRBD1 (5 bases). There are 15 residues in the CDR3. The V and J ends lost 5 bases and 0 bases respectively, with 13 bases between them. The germline gives CDR1 SGHTA, CDR2 FQGTGA.

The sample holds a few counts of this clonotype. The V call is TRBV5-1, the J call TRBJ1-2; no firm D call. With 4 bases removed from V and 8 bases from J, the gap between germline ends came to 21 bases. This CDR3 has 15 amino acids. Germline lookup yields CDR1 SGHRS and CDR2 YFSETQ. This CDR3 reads CASSNPGSTSEGYTF. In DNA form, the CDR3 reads TGCGCCAGCAGCAACCCCGGGTCGACGAGCGAAGGCTACACCTTC.

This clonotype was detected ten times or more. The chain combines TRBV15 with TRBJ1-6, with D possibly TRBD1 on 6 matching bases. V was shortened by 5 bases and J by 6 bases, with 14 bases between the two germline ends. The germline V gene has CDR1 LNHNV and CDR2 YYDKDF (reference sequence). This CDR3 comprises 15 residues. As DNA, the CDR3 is TGTGCCACCAGCTCCGCCAGGGGAGTTAATTCACCCCTCCACTTT. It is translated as CATSSARGVNSPLHF.

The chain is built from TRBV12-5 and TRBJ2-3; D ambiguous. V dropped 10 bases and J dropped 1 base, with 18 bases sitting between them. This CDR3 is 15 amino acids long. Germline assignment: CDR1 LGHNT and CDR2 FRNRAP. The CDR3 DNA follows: TGTGCTACCCACCCTACTGACGGGCGCACAGATACGCAGTATTTT. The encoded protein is CATHPTDGRTDTQYF.

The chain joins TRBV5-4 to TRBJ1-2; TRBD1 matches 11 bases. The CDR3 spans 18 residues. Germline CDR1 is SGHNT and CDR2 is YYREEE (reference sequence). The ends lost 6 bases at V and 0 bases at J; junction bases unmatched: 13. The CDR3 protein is CASIPAGTGGTPNYGYTF. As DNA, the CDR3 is TGTGCCAGCATCCCAGCCGGGACAGGGGGAACTCCTAACTATGGCTACACCTTC.

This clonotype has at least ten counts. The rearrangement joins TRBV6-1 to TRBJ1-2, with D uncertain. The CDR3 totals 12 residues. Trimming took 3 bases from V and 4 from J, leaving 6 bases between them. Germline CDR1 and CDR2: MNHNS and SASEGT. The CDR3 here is CASSDGFYGYTF. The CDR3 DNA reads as TGTGCCAGCAGTGACGGATTCTATGGCTACACCTTC.

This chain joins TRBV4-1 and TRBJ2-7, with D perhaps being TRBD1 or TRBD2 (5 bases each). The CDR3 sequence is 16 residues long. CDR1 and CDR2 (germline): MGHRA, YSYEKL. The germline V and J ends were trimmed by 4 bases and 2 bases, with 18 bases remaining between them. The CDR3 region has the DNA TGCGCCAGCAGCCCTGAGGGGCTAGCCACAACCTACGAGCAGTACTTC. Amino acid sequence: CASSPEGLATTYEQYF.

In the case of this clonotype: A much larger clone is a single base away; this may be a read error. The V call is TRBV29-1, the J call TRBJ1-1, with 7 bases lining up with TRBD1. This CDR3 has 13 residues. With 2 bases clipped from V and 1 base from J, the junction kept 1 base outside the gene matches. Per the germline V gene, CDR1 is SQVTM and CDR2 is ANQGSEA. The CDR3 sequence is CSVETGENTEAFF. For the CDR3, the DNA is TGCAGCGTTGAAACAGGGGAGAACACTGAAGCTTTCTTT.

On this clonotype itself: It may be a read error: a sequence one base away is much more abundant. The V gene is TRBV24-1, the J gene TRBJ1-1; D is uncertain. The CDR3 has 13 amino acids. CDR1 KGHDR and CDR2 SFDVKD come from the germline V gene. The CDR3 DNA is TGTGCCGCCAGTGATTTTAGGAACACTGAAGCTTTCTTT. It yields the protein CAASDFRNTEAFF.

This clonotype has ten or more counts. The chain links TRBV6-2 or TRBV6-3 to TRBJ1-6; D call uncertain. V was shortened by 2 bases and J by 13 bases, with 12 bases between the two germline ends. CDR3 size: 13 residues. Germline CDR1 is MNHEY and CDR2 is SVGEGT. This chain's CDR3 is CASSYGRRPPLHF. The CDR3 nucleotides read TGTGCCAGCAGTTACGGTAGACGACCTCCCCTCCACTTT.

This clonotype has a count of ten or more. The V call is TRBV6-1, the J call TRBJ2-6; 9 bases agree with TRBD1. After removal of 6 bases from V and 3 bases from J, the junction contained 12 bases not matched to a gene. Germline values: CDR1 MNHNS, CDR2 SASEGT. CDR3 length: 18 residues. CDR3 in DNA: TGTGCCAGCAGGGAGAGGACAGGGGCGGTCGGTGGGGCCAACGTCCTGACTTTC. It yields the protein CASRERTGAVGGANVLTF.

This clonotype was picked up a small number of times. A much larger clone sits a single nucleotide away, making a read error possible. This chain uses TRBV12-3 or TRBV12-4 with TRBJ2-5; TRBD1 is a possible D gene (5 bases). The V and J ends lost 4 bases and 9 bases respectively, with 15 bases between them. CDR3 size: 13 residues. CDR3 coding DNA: TGTGCCAGCAGTTACCCCAGGGCTGAGGCCCAGTACTTC. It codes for CASSYPRAEAQYF.

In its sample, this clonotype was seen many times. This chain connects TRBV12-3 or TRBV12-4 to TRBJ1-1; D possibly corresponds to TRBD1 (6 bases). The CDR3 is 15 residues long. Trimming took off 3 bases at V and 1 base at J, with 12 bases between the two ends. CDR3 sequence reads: CASSFRGLANTEAFF. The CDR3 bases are TGTGCCAGCAGTTTCAGGGGATTGGCGAACACTGAAGCTTTCTTT.

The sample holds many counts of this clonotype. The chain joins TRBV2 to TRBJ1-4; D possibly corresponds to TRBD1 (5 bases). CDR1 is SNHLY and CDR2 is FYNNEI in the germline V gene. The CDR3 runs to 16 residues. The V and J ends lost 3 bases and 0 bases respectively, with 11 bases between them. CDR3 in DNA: TGTGCCAGCAGTGATTGGGGCTTTGCAACTAATGAAAAACTGTTTTTT. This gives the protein CASSDWGFATNEKLFF.

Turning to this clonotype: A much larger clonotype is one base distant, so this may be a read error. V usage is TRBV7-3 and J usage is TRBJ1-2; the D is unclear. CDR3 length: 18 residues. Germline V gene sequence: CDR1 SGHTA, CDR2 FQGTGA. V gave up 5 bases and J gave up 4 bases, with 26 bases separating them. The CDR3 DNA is TGTGCCAGCAGCCCGCAACCTATCGCAGACATAGTTCCCTATGGCTACACCTTC. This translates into CASSPQPIADIVPYGYTF.